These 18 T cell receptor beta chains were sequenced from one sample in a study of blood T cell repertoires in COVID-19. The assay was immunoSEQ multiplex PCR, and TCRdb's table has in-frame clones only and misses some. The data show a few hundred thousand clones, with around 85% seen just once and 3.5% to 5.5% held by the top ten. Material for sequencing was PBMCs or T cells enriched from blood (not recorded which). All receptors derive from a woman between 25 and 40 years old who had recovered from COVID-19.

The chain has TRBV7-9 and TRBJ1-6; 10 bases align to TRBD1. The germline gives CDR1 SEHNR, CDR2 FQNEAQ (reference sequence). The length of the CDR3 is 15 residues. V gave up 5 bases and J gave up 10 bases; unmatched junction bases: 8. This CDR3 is CASSDWDRGSSPLHF. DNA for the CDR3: TGTGCCAGCAGCGACTGGGACAGGGGATCCTCACCCCTCCACTTT.

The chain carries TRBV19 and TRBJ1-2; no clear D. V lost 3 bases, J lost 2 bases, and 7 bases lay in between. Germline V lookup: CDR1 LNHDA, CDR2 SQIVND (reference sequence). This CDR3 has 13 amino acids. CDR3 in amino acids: CASSIRRNYGYTF. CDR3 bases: TGTGCCAGTAGTATCCGTCGGAACTATGGCTACACCTTC.

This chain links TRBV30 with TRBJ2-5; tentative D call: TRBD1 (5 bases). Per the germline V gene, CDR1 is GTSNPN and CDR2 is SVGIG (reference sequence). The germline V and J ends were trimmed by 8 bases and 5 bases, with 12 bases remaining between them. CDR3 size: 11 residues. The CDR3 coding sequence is TGTGCCCAGGGCGTGGGGGAGACCCAGTACTTC. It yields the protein CAQGVGETQYF.

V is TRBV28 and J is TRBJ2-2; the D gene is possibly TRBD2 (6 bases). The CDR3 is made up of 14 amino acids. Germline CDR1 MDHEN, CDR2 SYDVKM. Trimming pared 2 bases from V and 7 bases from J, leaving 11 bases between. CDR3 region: CASSLEEGFGELFF. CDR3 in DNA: TGTGCCAGCAGTTTAGAGGAGGGGTTCGGGGAGCTGTTTTTT. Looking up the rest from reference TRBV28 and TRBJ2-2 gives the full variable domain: DVKVTQSSRYLVKRTGEKVFLECVQDMDHENMFWYRQDPGLGLRLIYFSYDVKMKEKGDIPEGYSVSREKKERFSLILESASTNQTSMYLCASSLEEGFGELFFGEGSRLTVL.

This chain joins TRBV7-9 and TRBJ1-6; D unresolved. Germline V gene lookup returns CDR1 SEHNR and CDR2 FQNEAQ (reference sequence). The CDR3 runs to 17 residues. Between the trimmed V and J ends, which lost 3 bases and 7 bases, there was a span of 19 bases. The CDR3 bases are TGTGCCAGCAGCTTGGGGATTGGGAGGGCAAGGAATTCACCCCTCCACTTT. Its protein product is CASSLGIGRARNSPLHF. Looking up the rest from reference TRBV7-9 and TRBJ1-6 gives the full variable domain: DTGVSQNPRHKITKRGQNVTFRCDPISEHNRLYWYRQTLGQGPEFLTYFQNEAQLEKSRLLSDRFSAERPKGSFSTLEIQRTEQGDSAMYLCASSLGIGRARNSPLHFGNGTRLTVT.

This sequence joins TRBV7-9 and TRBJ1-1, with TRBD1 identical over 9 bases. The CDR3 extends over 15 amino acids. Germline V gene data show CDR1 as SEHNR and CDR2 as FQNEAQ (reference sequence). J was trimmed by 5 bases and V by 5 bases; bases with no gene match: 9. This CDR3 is CASSTRQGDDTEAFF. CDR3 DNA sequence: TGTGCCAGCAGCACAAGACAGGGGGACGATACTGAAGCTTTCTTT.

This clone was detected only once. Here the CDR3 reads CASSRVTGSKDTQYF. In DNA form, the CDR3 reads TGTGCCAGCAGCCGTGTAACCGGGAGTAAAGATACGCAGTATTTT. The J gene is TRBJ2-3, the V gene TRBV7-2, with TRBD2 as a possible D gene (6 bases). The CDR3 contains 15 residues. V lost 5 bases and J 5 bases, leaving 17 bases between the germline ends. From germline, CDR1 is SGHTA and CDR2 FQGNSA.

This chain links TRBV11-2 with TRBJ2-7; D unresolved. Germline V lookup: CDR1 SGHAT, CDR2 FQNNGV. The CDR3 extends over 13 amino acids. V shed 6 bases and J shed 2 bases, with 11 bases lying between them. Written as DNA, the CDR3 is TGTGCCAGCAGTCCATCGCAGGCCTACGAGCAGTACTTC. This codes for CASSPSQAYEQYF.

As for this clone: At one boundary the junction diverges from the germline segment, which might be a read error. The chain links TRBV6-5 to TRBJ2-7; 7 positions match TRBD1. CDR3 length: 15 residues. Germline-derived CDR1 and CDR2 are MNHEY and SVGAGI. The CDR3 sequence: CASTYWPGGTYEQYF. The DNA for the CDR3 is TGTGCCAGCACTTACTGGCCAGGGGGAACCTACGAGCAGTACTTC.

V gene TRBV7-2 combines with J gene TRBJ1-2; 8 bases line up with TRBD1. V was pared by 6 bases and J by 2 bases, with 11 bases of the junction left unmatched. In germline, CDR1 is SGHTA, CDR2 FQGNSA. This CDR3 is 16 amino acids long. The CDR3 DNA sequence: TGTGCCAGCAGTAGTAGGACAGGGAGAGTAAACTATGGCTACACCTTC. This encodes CASSSRTGRVNYGYTF.

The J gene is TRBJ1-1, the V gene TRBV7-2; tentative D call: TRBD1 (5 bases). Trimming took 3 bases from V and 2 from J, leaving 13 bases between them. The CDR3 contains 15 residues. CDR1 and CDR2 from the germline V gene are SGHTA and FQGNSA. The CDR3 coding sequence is TGTGCCAGCAGCTTGGAGGGGTCCCCTAACACTGAAGCTTTCTTT. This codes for CASSLEGSPNTEAFF.

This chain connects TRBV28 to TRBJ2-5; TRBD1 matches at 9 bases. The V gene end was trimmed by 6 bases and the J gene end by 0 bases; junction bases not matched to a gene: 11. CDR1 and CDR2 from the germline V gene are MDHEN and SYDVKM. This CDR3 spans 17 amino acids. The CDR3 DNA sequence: TGTGCCAGCAGCCGGACAGGGGCGCTGAGGTACCAAGAGACCCAGTACTTC. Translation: CASSRTGALRYQETQYF.

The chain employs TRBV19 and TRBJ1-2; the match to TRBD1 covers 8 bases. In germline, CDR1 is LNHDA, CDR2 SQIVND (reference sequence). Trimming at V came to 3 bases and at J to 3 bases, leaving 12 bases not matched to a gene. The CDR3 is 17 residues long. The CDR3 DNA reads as TGTGCCAGTAGTATCGGACAGGGTGGTATTCAGTACTATGGCTACACCTTC. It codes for CASSIGQGGIQYYGYTF.

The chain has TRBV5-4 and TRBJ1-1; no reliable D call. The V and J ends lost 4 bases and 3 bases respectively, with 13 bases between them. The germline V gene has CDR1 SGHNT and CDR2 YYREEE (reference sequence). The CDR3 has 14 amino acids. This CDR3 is CASSRGGLYTEAFF. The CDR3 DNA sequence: TGTGCCAGCAGCCGGGGTGGGTTGTACACTGAAGCTTTCTTT.

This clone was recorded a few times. CDR3 protein: CASRELGQGGQPQHF. The CDR3 coding sequence is TGTGCCAGCAGAGAGTTAGGACAGGGCGGTCAGCCCCAGCATTTT. V is TRBV2 and J is TRBJ1-5, with 8 bases matching TRBD1. The CDR3 is made up of 15 amino acids. V shed 6 bases and J 6 bases; nucleotides not matched to a gene: 10. Germline CDR1 reads SNHLY; CDR2 reads FYNNEI.

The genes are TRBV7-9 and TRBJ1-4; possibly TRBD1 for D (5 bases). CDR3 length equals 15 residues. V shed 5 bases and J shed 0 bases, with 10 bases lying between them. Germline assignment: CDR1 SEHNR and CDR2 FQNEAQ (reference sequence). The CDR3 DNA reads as TGTGCCAGCAGCCACGACAGAACAACTAATGAAAAACTGTTTTTT. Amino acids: CASSHDRTTNEKLFF.

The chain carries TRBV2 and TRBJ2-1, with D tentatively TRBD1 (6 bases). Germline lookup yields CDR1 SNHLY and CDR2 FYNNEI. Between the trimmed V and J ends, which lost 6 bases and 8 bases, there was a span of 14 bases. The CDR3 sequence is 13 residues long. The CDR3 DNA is TGTGCCAGCAGCCCACAGGGATGGGATGAGCAGTTCTTC. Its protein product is CASSPQGWDEQFF.

The CDR3 region is CASSEAQGTGINVRNQPQHF. CDR3 DNA sequence: TGTGCCAGCAGTGAAGCGCAGGGGACAGGGATCAACGTGCGCAATCAGCCCCAGCATTTT. The genes are TRBV6-1 and TRBJ1-5; 9 bases match TRBD1. This CDR3 has 20 residues. The ends lost 0 bases at V and 2 bases at J; junction bases unmatched: 14. Germline V gene data show CDR1 as MNHNS and CDR2 as SASEGT.